The sequence of this T cell receptor (beta chain) was determined in a study of Ad26.COV2.S vaccination and SARS-CoV-2 variants. At the level of the study: The donor was enrolled in the Ad26.COV2.S arm of the COV1001 trial. Ad26.COV2.S given intramuscularly, once or twice 56 days apart.

Treatment defined: around 19 received Ad26.COV2.S at low or high dose, single or two shots; about 5 received placebo; per-sample allocation not given. After the first vaccine or placebo injection, samples were drawn on day 63. Participants' vaccine, an Ad26 vector, delivered Wuhan-strain SARS-CoV-2 spike. In regard to this clone: The antigen remains unidentified.

The protocol was immunoSEQ multiplex PCR, while the TCRdb copy is restricted to in-frame clones and leaves out a portion. Here the sample spans roughly 420,000 clones, 70% to 90% being singletons. Germline V gene lookup returns CDR1 SGDLS and CDR2 YYNGEE. The CDR3 covers 17 residues. The V segment lost 0 bases and the J segment 4 bases; nucleotides outside the gene matches: 5. Study-wide points: Among vaccine recipients, spike-specific TCR breadth exceeded that of placebo recipients.

The sequencing here drew on peripheral blood, taken in a trial of Ad26.COV2.S vaccine versus placebo. This clonotype originated in a person aged 18-65 years who received the Ad26.COV2.S COVID-19 vaccine or a placebo. The chain links TRBV9 to TRBJ2-2, with TRBD2 matching 11 bases. This CDR3 is CASSVDGTSGGTGELFF. DNA of the CDR3: TGTGCCAGCAGCGTAGACGGGACTAGCGGTGGCACCGGGGAGCTGTTTTTT.